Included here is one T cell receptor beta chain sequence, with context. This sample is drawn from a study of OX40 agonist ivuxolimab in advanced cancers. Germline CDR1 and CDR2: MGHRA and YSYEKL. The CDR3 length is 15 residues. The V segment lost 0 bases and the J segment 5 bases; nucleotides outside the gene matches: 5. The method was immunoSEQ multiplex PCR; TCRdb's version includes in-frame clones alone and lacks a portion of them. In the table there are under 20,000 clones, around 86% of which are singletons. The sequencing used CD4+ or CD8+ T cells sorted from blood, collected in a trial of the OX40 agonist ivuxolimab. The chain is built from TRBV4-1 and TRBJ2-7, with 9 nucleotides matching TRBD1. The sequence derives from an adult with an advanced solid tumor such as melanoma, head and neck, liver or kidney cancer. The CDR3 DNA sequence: TGCGCCAGCAGCCAAGAAAGGGGACAGGGCCACGAGCAGTACTTC. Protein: CASSQERGQGHEQYF.